This TCR beta chain was captured in a study of tumor and adjacent non-tumor tissue in lung cancer listed by TCRdb under 2018. Looking at the study overall: Of the cohort, eleven to twelve patients had adenocarcinoma, 2 had squamous cell carcinoma and 1 had small cell lung cancer. For each patient, one tumor sample and one normal lung sample were taken, giving roughly 30 paired specimens that underwent TCRbeta CDR3 sequencing. Sequencing generated a total of 120 million or so productive TCRbeta reads, averaging approximately 3.8 million reads per sample. The study compared bulk TCRbeta repertoires from lung tumor tissue and matched distant non-tumor lung tissue of more than 12 lung cancer patients. The 15 or so patients were aged about 30 to 76 years, included some 10 men and 5 women, and had TNM stage I to III disease.

Findings and caveats that apply to the study as a whole: Neither the sequencing platform nor unique molecular identifiers are named or mentioned anywhere in the methods. Because peripheral blood was not sequenced, the blood TCRbeta repertoires of the lung cancer patients in the study went unexamined. Younger patients had significantly higher TCR diversity, and higher tumor TCR diversity was associated with shorter overall and disease-free survival. The top 100 clones accounted for a significantly larger cumulative portion of the repertoire in normal lung than in tumor tissue. Significantly higher TCR diversity (inverse Simpson) was observed in tumor tissue than in normal lung tissue (around 450 vs 150, P = 0.0075, Mann-Whitney U test). The cohort had only about 14 patients, and the authors noted that larger samples and more detailed clinical data are needed.

The CDR3 runs 12 amino acids, cysteine and phenylalanine included. CDR3 DNA is the only sequence kept; it has 36 bases, read in frame from the first base. Cut back by 6 bases and 8 bases, the V and J ends lie 12 bases apart. Remarks on this clonotype: What antigen it recognizes has not been identified. No clone much larger than this one lies a single base away; base qualities are absent.

Receptors were amplified or captured by multiplex PCR. Instrument on record: Illumina HiSeq 2500. TCRbeta libraries were constructed through three rounds of nested PCR with primers (Table S4) according to protocols modified from ARM-PCR. Before sequencing, PCR products of 200-500 bp were excised from the gel and purified with the QIAquick gel extraction kit. On the authors' methods: Reads were cleaned using Trimmomatic, were merged into complete CDR3 sequences using FLASH, and were assigned to V(D)J germline segments using MiTCR. Clonal diversity was calculated as the inverse Simpson's index using VDJtools. Productive reads were defined as in-frame sequences without a premature stop codon. TCRdb passed the public sequencing reads through fastp at Q25 and MiXCR, retaining productive beta sequences. Each entry is one CDR3 protein sequence, shown with its most common DNA and genes. TCRdb, not the authors, supplied the V and J calls. This sample has some 95,000 distinct CDR3 sequences in its table, and roughly 80% of those were observed once. More than 25% of the sample goes to the ten largest clones.

Bulk unsorted tissue served as the source for RNA extraction, and RNA quality was assessed using a NanoDrop ND-1000 and an Agilent 2100. For the normal lung samples, distant non-tumor tissue was collected more than 3 cm away from the tumor edge. All donors had newly diagnosed lung cancer, had not received prior chemotherapy, and were admitted for thoracic surgery in China between August and November 2014. The study excluded patients who had received radiotherapy or chemotherapy before or who had another cancer at the same time. Surgical tissue pieces of roughly 1-2 cm3 were preserved in RNAlater solution and stored at -80 °C until use.

The sample comprised distant non-tumor lung tissue. This chain joins TRBV12-3 or TRBV12-4 to TRBJ2-3, with the D gene tentatively TRBD1 or TRBD2, based on 5 matching bases in each. This receptor was identified in a man between 60 and 75 years old with small cell lung cancer. The CDR3 region has the sequence CASSQERGTQYF. The nucleotide sequence reads TGTGCCAGCAGCCAGGAGAGGGGTACGCAGTATTTT.